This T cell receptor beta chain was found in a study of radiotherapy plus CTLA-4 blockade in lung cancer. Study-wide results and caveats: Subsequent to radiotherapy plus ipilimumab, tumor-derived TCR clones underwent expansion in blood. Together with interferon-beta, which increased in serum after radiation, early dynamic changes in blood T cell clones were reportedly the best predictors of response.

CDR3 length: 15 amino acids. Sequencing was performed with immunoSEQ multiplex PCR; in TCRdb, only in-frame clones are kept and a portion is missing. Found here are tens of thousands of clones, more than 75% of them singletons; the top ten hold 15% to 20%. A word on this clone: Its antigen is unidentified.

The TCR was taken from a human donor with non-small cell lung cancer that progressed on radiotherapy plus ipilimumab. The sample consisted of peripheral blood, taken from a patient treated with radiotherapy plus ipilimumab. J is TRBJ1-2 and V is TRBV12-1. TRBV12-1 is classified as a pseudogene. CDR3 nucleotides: TGTGCCAGCAGCCCCGCTATTGTGCAACGGTATGGCTACACCTTC. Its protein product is CASSPAIVQRYGYTF.